This paragraph reports one TCR beta chain. Antigen: not known. Trimming took off 3 bases at V and 8 bases at J, with 10 bases between the two ends. The germline gives CDR1 KGHDR, CDR2 SFDVKD. This CDR3 has 14 amino acids. The second PCR ran roughly 6 to 11 cycles with a sample-barcoded 5' primer and J-beta primers. TCRdb recomputed calls from the 5' RACE reads with MiXCR, one row per CDR3 protein. The sample carries some 880,000 distinct CDR3 sequences, around 34% recorded once. This sample stems from a study of blood T cells in healthy people across ages. Drawn from each donor were approximately 9.5 milliliters of peripheral blood. General study findings and limits: TCR beta diversity was tightly associated with the proportion of naive T cells. Both higher diversity and more naive CD4+ cells marked long-lived donors when set against aged donors.

The J gene is TRBJ1-6, the V gene TRBV24-1, with TRBD1 as a possible D gene (6 bases). Sequencing input: blood. This TCR was recovered from a man between 18 and 35 years old in good health. The CDR3: CATSDQGRDSPLHF. CDR3 sequence (DNA): TGTGCCACCAGTGATCAGGGGCGAGATTCACCCCTCCACTTT.